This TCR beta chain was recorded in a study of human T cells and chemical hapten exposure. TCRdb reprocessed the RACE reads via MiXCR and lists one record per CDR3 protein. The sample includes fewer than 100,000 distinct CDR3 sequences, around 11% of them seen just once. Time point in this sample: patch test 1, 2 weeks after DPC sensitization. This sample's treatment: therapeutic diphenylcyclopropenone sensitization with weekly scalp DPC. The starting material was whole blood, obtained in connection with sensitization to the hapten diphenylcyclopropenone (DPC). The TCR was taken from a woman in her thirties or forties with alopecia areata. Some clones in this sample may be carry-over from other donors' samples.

CDR3 DNA: TGTGCCAGCTCACCCGGCATCGACTACGAGCAGTACTTC. Its protein product is CASSPGIDYEQYF. The rearrangement uses TRBV18 and TRBJ2-7; D remains unclear. V lost 3 bases and J lost 3, with 9 bases in between. CDR1 and CDR2 from the germline V gene are KGHSH and LQKENI. CDR3 length: 13 amino acids.